The rows below give T cell receptor beta chains drawn from one sample of a study of beta chain features in type 1 diabetes. Assay used: immunoSEQ multiplex PCR; TCRdb lists only in-frame clones, some missing. The sample includes 810,000 or so clones, 15% to 20% of them seen just once. Sequencing input: naive CD4+ T cells from blood. All receptors derive from a woman younger than 30 in good health. CDR3s include the opening cysteine and the closing phenylalanine or tryptophan. A D gene is named only where the DNA matches it firmly. Some rows mark clone size as missing; the rest say once, few, many or name a class of expanded clone.

cdr3_length	d_call	v_call	clone_size	j_call	cdr3_nt	cdr3_aa
18	.	TRBV14	few	TRBJ2-7	TGTGCCAGCAGCCAATTTCCCCCCTCCGTGGGGAACTCCTACGAGCAGTACTTC	CASSQFPPSVGNSYEQYF
12	.	TRBV27	.	TRBJ2-2	TGTGCCAGCAGTTTACGAGCCGGGGAGCTGTTTTTT	CASSLRAGELFF
15	.	TRBV9	few	TRBJ2-3	TGTGCCAGCAGCGTAGCTACAGGGAGCCCAGATACGCAGTATTTT	CASSVATGSPDTQYF
15	.	TRBV15	few	TRBJ2-1	TGTGCCACCAGCCCCCGGGTAGGTGTCTACAATGAGCAGTTCTTC	CATSPRVGVYNEQFF
15	.	TRBV19	few	TRBJ1-3	TGTGCCAGTAGTATCGGGAGCCACTCTGGAAACACCATATATTTT	CASSIGSHSGNTIYF
17	TRBD1	TRBV4-2	few	TRBJ2-1	TGTGCCAGCAGCCAAGTTGCGGTGACAGGGGGCTACAATGAGCAGTTCTTC	CASSQVAVTGGYNEQFF
17	.	TRBV27	.	TRBJ1-4	TGTGCCAGCAGCCCACGGAGAGGGGCGTCGACTAATGAAAAACTGTTTTTT	CASSPRRGASTNEKLFF
15	.	TRBV18	few	TRBJ2-4	TGTGCCAGCTCACCAGATGAGGCTACTCAAAACATTCAGTACTTC	CASSPDEATQNIQYF
15	TRBD2	TRBV5-6	.	TRBJ2-1	TGTGCCAGCAGCTTGGTTAGCGGGAGGGCCAATGAGCAGTTCTTC	CASSLVSGRANEQFF
17	.	TRBV15	.	TRBJ2-7	TGTGCCACCAGCAGAGAGGGTAGGGGATTTGGGTTCTACGAGCAGTACTTC	CATSREGRGFGFYEQYF
16	TRBD1	TRBV7-8	few	TRBJ2-3	TGTGCCAGCAGCTTACTGAACAGGGGGTTAGGAGATACGCAGTATTTT	CASSLLNRGLGDTQYF
15	TRBD2	TRBV7-2	.	TRBJ2-2	TGTGCCAGCAGCTTATTAGCGGGACTTCACGGGGAGCTGTTTTTT	CASSLLAGLHGELFF
11	.	TRBV2	few	TRBJ2-1	TGTGCCAGCACTCCGGGATATGAGCAGTTCTTC	CASTPGYEQFF
14	.	TRBV6-5	few	TRBJ2-5	TGTGCCAGCAGCCGGGCTACCACCGGGGAGACCCAGTACTTC	CASSRATTGETQYF
14	TRBD1	TRBV25-1	few	TRBJ2-1	TGTGCCAGCAGTGTCGGACAGGGTTACAATGAGCAGTTCTTC	CASSVGQGYNEQFF
17	.	TRBV14	few	TRBJ1-3	TGTGCCAGCAGCCAAGCTGGCCGGCCCCGGGCTGGAAACACCATATATTTT	CASSQAGRPRAGNTIYF
11	.	TRBV2	few	TRBJ1-1	TGTGCCAGCAGTTTCGGCAGGGAAGCTTTCTTT	CASSFGREAFF
15	.	TRBV28	few	TRBJ2-3	TGTGCCAGCAGTTTACAGGGAGCAAACACAGATACGCAGTATTTT	CASSLQGANTDTQYF
14	.	TRBV7-9	.	TRBJ1-2	TGTGCCAGCAGCTTCCAGGGGAGTAACTATGGCTACACCTTC	CASSFQGSNYGYTF
18	TRBD2	TRBV23-1	few	TRBJ2-5	TGCGCCAGCAGTCATTATGGGGGTTCGGTTGGACTAGTAGAGACCCAGTACTTC	CASSHYGGSVGLVETQYF
15	TRBD2	TRBV28	.	TRBJ2-1	TGTGCCAGCAGTTTTCTAGCGGGTGACTACAATGAGCAGTTCTTC	CASSFLAGDYNEQFF
12	.	TRBV5-4	few	TRBJ2-3	TGTGCCAGCAGCTTGTTCGCTGACTTGGAGTATTTT	CASSLFADLEYF
15	TRBD2	TRBV28	.	TRBJ2-3	TGTGCCAGCAGTCGGACTAGCGGTTACACAGATACGCAGTATTTT	CASSRTSGYTDTQYF
13	TRBD1	TRBV2	few	TRBJ1-2	TGTGCCTGCGAGAAGGGGGCGATACCTGGCTACACCTTC	CACEKGAIPGYTF
17	TRBD1	TRBV4-1	few	TRBJ2-7	TGCGCCAGCAGCCAAGATCTTCGGACAGGGTTAATTTACGAGCAGTACTTC	CASSQDLRTGLIYEQYF
17	TRBD2	TRBV7-2	few	TRBJ2-2	TGTGCCAGCAGCCGTAGCGGGGGGGAGCTTGCCACCGGGGAGCTGTTTTTT	CASSRSGGELATGELFF
14	.	TRBV28	.	TRBJ2-1	TGTGCCAGCAGCCCCGTGAGGGATTACAATGAGCAGTTCTTC	CASSPVRDYNEQFF
20	.	TRBV4-3	few	TRBJ2-1	TGCGCCAGCAGCCAAGGTCTTCAGGGCACAGCCCATGTCGTTTACAATGAGCAGTTCTTC	CASSQGLQGTAHVVYNEQFF
15	TRBD2	TRBV28	.	TRBJ2-2	TGTGCCAGCAGTTTGTGGACTAGCGGGAGGAGAGAGCTGTTTTTT	CASSLWTSGRRELFF
11	.	TRBV20-1	few	TRBJ1-1	TGCAGTGCTACCAGAAACACTGAAGCTTTCTTT	CSATRNTEAFF
14	.	TRBV2	few	TRBJ2-2	TGTGCCAGCACCCTCTTGCTCCTCACCGGGGAGCTGTTTTTT	CASTLLLLTGELFF
13	.	TRBV2	.	TRBJ2-5	TGTGCCAGCAGGTCTAGCGTCGAAGAGACCCAGTACTTC	CASRSSVEETQYF
14	TRBD2	TRBV9	.	TRBJ2-7	TGTGCCAGCAGCGTAGGAGCGGGGCCCTACGAGCAGTACTTC	CASSVGAGPYEQYF
13	TRBD1	TRBV29-1	.	TRBJ2-3	TGCAGCGTACGGGACAGGGCCACAGATACGCAGTATTTT	CSVRDRATDTQYF
13	.	TRBV5-4	few	TRBJ2-1	TGTGCCAGCAGCTTGGCCGGCGGGAATGAGCAGTTCTTC	CASSLAGGNEQFF
14	.	TRBV25-1	.	TRBJ2-3	TGTGCCAGCAGTGAGGCGGGTAGGGCAGATACGCAGTATTTT	CASSEAGRADTQYF
13	TRBD2	TRBV27	.	TRBJ2-3	TGTGCCAGCAGGACTAGCGGCACAGATACGCAGTATTTT	CASRTSGTDTQYF
15	TRBD1	TRBV27	.	TRBJ2-2	TGTGCCAGCAGTTTCACCGGGACAGACACCGGGGAGCTGTTTTTT	CASSFTGTDTGELFF
14	.	TRBV5-4	few	TRBJ2-5	TGCGCCAGCAGCCCTACCAGGGGACAAGAGACCCAGTACTTC	CASSPTRGQETQYF
15	TRBD1	TRBV4-3	.	TRBJ2-7	TGCGCCAGCAGCCAGGTCCGGGACAGCTCCTACGAGCAGTACTTC	CASSQVRDSSYEQYF